This passage covers 22 T cell receptor beta chains from one sample sequenced in a study of T-cell memory formation after mild COVID-19. TCRdb re-analysed the 5' RACE reads in MiXCR, keeping a single row per CDR3 protein. The sample consists of a few hundred thousand distinct CDR3 sequences, roughly 21% of them appearing once. Sequenced input: PBMCs or a T cell subset sorted from them (not recorded which). Receptors were obtained from an adult woman who had mild COVID-19 (a few samples of this study predate the infection). Cell type and time point are not known.

The chain joins TRBV25-1 to TRBJ2-7; D remains ambiguous. Germline CDR1 is MGHDK and CDR2 is SYGVNS. The CDR3 covers 14 residues. V lost 1 base and J lost 2, with 9 bases in between. CDR3 nucleotides: TGTGCCAGCAGTGAATCGGGCAGTCCCTACGAGCAGTACTTC. Its translation: CASSESGSPYEQYF.

This clonotype was counted ten times or more. The chain employs TRBV20-1 and TRBJ2-7; a weak D match, TRBD1 (6 bases). Germline values: CDR1 DFQATT, CDR2 SNEGSKA (reference sequence). Trimming removed 5 bases from V and 5 bases from J, with 10 bases in between. The CDR3 sequence is 11 residues long. CDR3 sequence (DNA): TGCAGTGCTCTACAGGGTAACGAGCAGTACTTC. Translating gives CSALQGNEQYF.

This clonotype turned up a few times. The CDR3 is CASSLATATYNEQFF. DNA of the CDR3: TGCGCCAGCAGCTTGGCCACAGCGACCTACAATGAGCAGTTCTTC. The chain uses TRBV5-1 and TRBJ2-1; D call uncertain. The CDR3 contains 15 residues. V lost 0 bases to trimming and J lost 2 bases, with 9 bases between them. CDR1 SGHRS and CDR2 YFSETQ come from the germline V gene.

This clonotype was seen only a few times. The rearrangement links TRBV18 to TRBJ2-5, with D perhaps matching TRBD1 (6 bases). The V gene's germline CDR1 is KGHSH and CDR2 LQKENI. With 3 bases removed from V and 3 bases from J, the gap between germline ends came to 26 bases. The CDR3 sequence is 19 residues long. The CDR3: CASSPTRIGQGRQEETQYF. For the CDR3, the DNA is TGTGCCAGCTCACCTACTCGAATAGGACAAGGCCGACAGGAAGAGACCCAGTACTTC.

This chain connects TRBV11-2 to TRBJ2-3, with TRBD1 matching 8 bases. CDR3 length: 16 residues. Germline V gene sequence: CDR1 SGHAT, CDR2 FQNNGV. Trimming cost V 0 bases and J 5 bases; bases outside gene matches: 7. CDR3 DNA sequence: TGTGCCAGCAGCTTAGATCCGGGACAGGTATTAGATACGCAGTATTTT. This codes for CASSLDPGQVLDTQYF.

This clonotype was detected once. The V call is TRBV4-1, the J call TRBJ2-2; D unresolved. CDR1 MGHRA and CDR2 YSYEKL come from the germline V gene. The germline V and J ends were trimmed by 0 bases and 6 bases, with 5 bases remaining between them. CDR3 length: 13 residues. The CDR3 sequence: CASSQDAPGELFF. The DNA of the CDR3 is TGCGCCAGCAGCCAAGATGCACCCGGGGAGCTGTTTTTT.

Many counts were recorded for this clonotype. The chain uses TRBV5-1 and TRBJ2-3; 7 nucleotides match TRBD2. In germline, CDR1 is SGHRS, CDR2 YFSETQ. CDR3 size: 16 residues. V lost 0 bases, J lost 1 base, and 5 bases stayed unmatched. The CDR3 loop reads CASSLGASGGTDTQYF. The CDR3 bases are TGCGCCAGCAGCTTGGGGGCTAGCGGAGGCACAGATACGCAGTATTTT.

This clonotype was counted a few times. The rearrangement links TRBV20-1 to TRBJ1-1; D unresolved. The CDR3 has 12 residues. V was trimmed by 4 bases and J by 2 bases, leaving 8 bases between them. The germline V gene has CDR1 DFQATT and CDR2 SNEGSKA (reference sequence). CDR3 region: CSAIGFNTEAFF. DNA for the CDR3: TGCAGTGCTATAGGGTTCAACACTGAAGCTTTCTTT.

The V call is TRBV6-6, the J call TRBJ2-1; 14 bases line up with TRBD2. The CDR3 contains 17 residues. Germline values: CDR1 MNHNY, CDR2 SVGAGI (reference sequence). V lost 7 bases and J lost 0; bases outside the gene matches: 5. The CDR3 here is CASKGLAGASSYNEQFF. The CDR3 DNA reads TGTGCCAGCAAGGGACTAGCGGGAGCCTCCTCCTACAATGAGCAGTTCTTC.

The chain joins TRBV5-5 to TRBJ2-1; 9 positions match TRBD1. The CDR3 is made up of 14 amino acids. V was clipped by 3 bases and J by 8 bases; unmatched bases: 6. CDR1 and CDR2 from the germline V gene are SGHKS and YYEKEE (reference sequence). In nucleotides, the CDR3 is TGTGCCAGCAGCTGGGGACAGGGTGTCGATGAGCAGTTCTTC. Residues: CASSWGQGVDEQFF.

The rearrangement uses TRBV20-1 and TRBJ2-1; 8 bases line up with TRBD2. CDR1 is DFQATT, CDR2 SNEGSKA, per germline (reference sequence). CDR3 length: 16 residues. V dropped 3 bases and J dropped 0; count of bases not matched to a gene: 7. The CDR3 loop is CSARATSGSSYNEQFF. CDR3 in DNA: TGCAGTGCTAGGGCCACTAGCGGAAGCTCCTACAATGAGCAGTTCTTC.

V is TRBV4-3 and J is TRBJ2-5; 7 nucleotides align to TRBD2. With V trimmed by 2 bases and J by 4 bases, 7 bases remained unmatched. Germline lookup yields CDR1 LGHNA and CDR2 YSLEER. The CDR3 has 15 amino acids. CDR3 sequence (DNA): TGCGCCAGCAGCCAACAGGCGGGAGTGGGAGAGACCCAGTACTTC. Its translation: CASSQQAGVGETQYF.

This clonotype was seen a few times. The gene calls are TRBV9 and TRBJ2-7; 8 bases fit TRBD2. The CDR3 is 16 residues long. Germline CDR1 is SGDLS and CDR2 is YYNGEE. Trimming took 0 bases from V and 4 from J; bases not matched to a gene: 9. CDR3 sequence reads: CASSVAGGRRVYEQYF. CDR3 coding DNA: TGTGCCAGCAGCGTAGCTGGCGGGAGGAGAGTTTACGAGCAGTACTTC.

This clonotype was observed a few times. The chain is built from TRBV5-5 and TRBJ1-6; D remains ambiguous. The CDR3 runs 14 residues. Germline lookup yields CDR1 SGHKS and CDR2 YYEKEE (reference sequence). The germline V and J ends were trimmed by 5 bases and 7 bases, with 13 bases remaining between them. Here the CDR3 DNA reads TGTGCCAGCAGGGTCCCCCGACTCAATTCACCCCTCCACTTT. It is translated as CASRVPRLNSPLHF.

This clonotype showed up just a few times. The chain recombines TRBV2 with TRBJ2-1; possibly TRBD2 for D (6 bases). The CDR3 runs 15 residues. The germline gives CDR1 SNHLY, CDR2 FYNNEI. Trimming stripped 3 bases from V and 6 bases from J, with 15 bases between. This chain's CDR3 is CASSEGLPTPNEQFF. CDR3 DNA sequence: TGTGCCAGCAGTGAGGGACTCCCTACCCCCAATGAGCAGTTCTTC.

The V and J genes are TRBV7-8 and TRBJ1-2, with 8 bases identical to TRBD1. The CDR3 is 15 amino acids. V trimming: 5 bases; J trimming: 6 bases; junction bases outside the gene matches: 11. Germline CDR1 reads SGHVS; CDR2 reads FQNEAQ. Here the CDR3 DNA reads TGTGCCAGCAGCCCTAGGAGGGACAGGACGGATGGCTACACCTTC. This encodes CASSPRRDRTDGYTF.

This clonotype turned up a few times. J is TRBJ2-1 and V is TRBV10-3; 7 positions agree with TRBD1. Trimming removed 6 bases from V and 8 bases from J; junction bases left unmatched: 7. Germline V CDR1 and CDR2: ENHRY, SYGVKD. This CDR3 is built from 13 residues. The CDR3 protein is CAIRTGVSDEQFF. CDR3 DNA: TGTGCCATCAGAACAGGGGTGAGCGATGAGCAGTTCTTC.

The V and J genes are TRBV9 and TRBJ1-1; the D gene is possibly TRBD1 (5 bases). Per the germline V gene, CDR1 is SGDLS and CDR2 is YYNGEE. The CDR3 runs to 14 residues. V lost 3 bases and J 0 bases, leaving 9 bases between the germline ends. The CDR3 loop reads CASSARQLNTEAFF. Written as DNA, the CDR3 is TGTGCCAGCAGCGCCAGACAGTTGAACACTGAAGCTTTCTTT. The full variable domain, rest sourced from reference TRBV9 and TRBJ1-1, is DSGVTQTPKHLITATGQRVTLRCSPRSGDLSVYWYQQSLDQGLQFLIQYYNGEERAKGNILERFSAQQFPDLHSELNLSSLELGDSALYFCASSARQLNTEAFFGQGTRLTVV.

In this sample, this clonotype turned up a few times. The CDR3 is CASRRGQGNFYNEQFF. DNA for the CDR3: TGTGCCAGCAGGCGTGGACAGGGGAATTTCTACAATGAGCAGTTCTTC. This chain uses TRBV5-6 with TRBJ2-1, with TRBD1 matching over 9 bases. V lost 5 bases and J lost 3; bases outside the gene matches: 9. The CDR3 loop spans 16 amino acids. The germline CDR1 and CDR2 sequences are SGHDT and YYEEEE.

The V and J genes are TRBV7-2 and TRBJ2-7, with D tentatively TRBD1 (5 bases). V lost 1 base to trimming and J lost 4 bases, with 11 bases between them. CDR1 SGHTA and CDR2 FQGNSA come from the germline V gene. The length of the CDR3 is 14 residues. The CDR3 bases are TGTGCCAGCAGCTTAGAAGGGGCTCCTTACGAGCAGTACTTC. Amino acid sequence: CASSLEGAPYEQYF.

This clonotype was recorded only once. V and J are TRBV4-2 and TRBJ2-1; D is perhaps TRBD1 (5 bases). Germline lookup yields CDR1 LGHNA and CDR2 YNFKEQ. Trimming cost V 2 bases and J 10 bases, with 9 bases left between them. The length of the CDR3 is 12 residues. The DNA of the CDR3 is TGTGCCAGCAGCCAACAAGGGGAAGAGCAGTTCTTC. This sequence encodes CASSQQGEEQFF.

A few counts support this clonotype. The chain combines TRBV12-3 or TRBV12-4 with TRBJ1-5; D might be TRBD1 (5 bases). The CDR3 is 15 amino acids. V lost 2 bases to trimming and J lost 4 bases, with 12 bases between them. The CDR3 nucleotides read TGTGCCAGCAGTTTATACCCAGGGTTAAATCAGCCCCAGCATTTT. This encodes CASSLYPGLNQPQHF.